These 3 T cell receptor beta chains share one sample of origin, sequenced in a study of CD8+CD57+ T cells in acquired aplastic anemia. Template material for TCR beta VDJ and CDR3 profiling consisted of genomic DNA. TCRdb re-called the reads with MiXCR, one entry per CDR3 protein. The sample has 400,000 to 500,000 distinct CDR3 sequences; 55% to 75% are singletons. Sequenced input: sorted CD4+, CD8+, or CD8+CD57+ T cells (not recorded which) from PBMCs. The source of these receptors is a human donor in good health, serving as a control.

In regard to this clonotype: Germline and junction disagree at one end, which may indicate a read error. The chain has TRBV7-2 and TRBJ1-1; possibly TRBD1 for D (6 bases). The germline gives CDR1 SGHTA, CDR2 FQGNSA. This CDR3 is 14 amino acids long. CDR3 residues: CASSSGGQEAYGYF. Here the CDR3 DNA reads TGTGCCAGCAGCTCGGGGGGGCAGGAGGCCTATGGCTACTTT.

The chain couples TRBV5-5 to TRBJ1-5; D is unclear. The CDR3 runs 13 residues. Germline loops: CDR1 SGHKS, CDR2 YYEKEE (reference sequence). The V end was cut by 2 bases, the J end by 6 bases, with 9 bases between. This CDR3 is CASSLEGRQPQHF. CDR3 nucleotide sequence: TGTGCCAGCAGCTTAGAGGGCCGTCAGCCCCAGCATTTT.

This clonotype was detected only a few times. This chain joins TRBV9 and TRBJ2-3; TRBD1 might be the D (5 bases). V shed 3 bases and J shed 2 bases, with 13 bases lying between them. Per germline, CDR1 SGDLS and CDR2 YYNGEE. The CDR3 totals 15 residues. In nucleotides, the CDR3 is TGTGCCAGCAGCGGGGGCGTTGGGAACACAGATACGCAGTATTTT. Its translation: CASSGGVGNTDTQYF.